A selection of T cell receptor beta chains follows, all from one sample in a study of T cell responses to AZD1222 COVID-19 vaccine. Produced via immunoSEQ multiplex PCR; TCRdb's table is partial and in-frame only. The data show under 150,000 clones, with 70% to 90% seen just once and under 6.5% held by the top ten. Sequencing was performed on peripheral blood, taken 28 days after the second AZD1222 dose. These TCRs come from an adult who received the AZD1222 COVID-19 vaccine. Both conserved end residues are part of each CDR3. A D gene is named only where the DNA matches it firmly. Rows may omit the clone size; those that give it use once, few, many or a size class.

d_gene | len | j_gene | v_gene | abundance | CDR3aa | CDR3nt
TRBD1 | 15 | TRBJ1-2 | TRBV3-1/TRBV3-2 | - | CASSQGITGDGGYTF | TGTGCCAGCAGCCAAGGGATCACAGGGGACGGGGGCTACACCTTC
- | 15 | TRBJ2-2 | TRBV7-7 | - | CASSLGLPGTGELFF | TGTGCTAGCAGCTTAGGCCTTCCGGGCACCGGGGAGCTGTTTTTT
- | 12 | TRBJ2-1 | TRBV7-8 | - | CASSPAMNEQFF | TGTGCCAGCAGCCCGGCTATGAATGAGCAGTTCTTC
- | 12 | TRBJ1-6 | TRBV24-1 | - | CATSDLGGPLHF | TGTGCCACCAGTGATTTGGGTGGCCCCCTCCACTTT
TRBD1 | 16 | TRBJ2-1 | TRBV3-1/TRBV3-2 | - | CASSQDATGVGIEQFF | TGTGCCAGCAGCCAAGATGCGACAGGGGTAGGTATTGAGCAGTTCTTC
- | 17 | TRBJ1-2 | TRBV14 | - | CASSQDSIGARTYGYTF | TGTGCCAGCAGCCAAGATTCGATCGGGGCCAGGACTTATGGCTACACCTTC
- | 14 | TRBJ2-3 | TRBV15 | - | CATSSLQLTDTQYF | TGTGCCACCAGCAGTTTACAGCTCACAGATACGCAGTATTTT
TRBD1 | 17 | TRBJ2-6 | TRBV10-2 | - | CASSESQGAGGANVLTF | TGCGCCAGCAGTGAGTCCCAGGGGGCGGGAGGGGCCAACGTCCTGACTTTC
TRBD1 | 14 | TRBJ2-1 | TRBV5-5 | - | CASSSGTGGVEQFF | TGTGCCAGCAGCTCCGGGACAGGGGGCGTAGAGCAGTTCTTC
- | 15 | TRBJ2-4 | TRBV11-2 | - | CASSRPGLAKNIQYF | TGTGCCAGCAGCCGCCCAGGACTAGCCAAAAACATTCAGTACTTC
TRBD1 | 16 | TRBJ2-1 | TRBV3-1/TRBV3-2 | few | CASSQGTGGSYNEQFF | TGTGCCAGCAGCCAAGGGACAGGGGGCTCCTACAATGAGCAGTTCTTC
TRBD1 | 14 | TRBJ1-2 | TRBV11-2 | - | CASSPGQGNYGYTF | TGTGCCAGCAGCCCAGGACAGGGGAACTATGGCTACACCTTC
TRBD1 | 13 | TRBJ1-2 | TRBV5-4 | - | CASTRTGGSGYTF | TGTGCCAGCACCCGCACAGGGGGCAGTGGCTACACCTTC
- | 15 | TRBJ2-7 | TRBV6-5 | - | CASSYFGQSTYEQYF | TGTGCCAGCAGTTACTTCGGCCAGTCAACCTACGAGCAGTACTTC
- | 16 | TRBJ1-3 | TRBV15 | - | CATSRDRSGGGNTIYF | TGTGCCACCAGCAGAGATCGATCAGGAGGAGGAAACACCATATATTTT
TRBD1 | 14 | TRBJ1-1 | TRBV7-9 | - | CASSSPDRDTEAFF | TGTGCCAGCAGTTCACCCGACAGGGACACTGAAGCTTTCTTT
- | 15 | TRBJ1-1 | TRBV5-6 | - | CASTPIPDPNTEAFF | TGTGCCAGCACCCCAATCCCGGACCCGAACACTGAAGCTTTCTTT
TRBD1 | 16 | TRBJ2-1 | TRBV27 | - | CASRRQGTSSYNEQFF | TGTGCCAGCAGACGACAGGGGACGAGCTCCTACAATGAGCAGTTCTTC
- | 15 | TRBJ2-3 | TRBV4-3 | - | CASSQGGFSTDTQYF | TGCGCCAGCAGCCAAGGAGGTTTCAGCACAGATACGCAGTATTTT
TRBD1 | 15 | TRBJ1-2 | TRBV27 | - | CASSISRTGKNGYTF | TGTGCCAGCAGCATCTCCCGGACAGGGAAGAATGGCTACACCTTC
TRBD1 | 13 | TRBJ1-2 | TRBV29-1 | - | CSVRTGEGYGYTF | TGCAGCGTGAGGACAGGGGAAGGCTATGGCTACACCTTC
- | 15 | TRBJ2-1 | TRBV6-5 | - | CASSYSSQVGNEQFF | TGTGCCAGCAGTTACTCTTCACAGGTCGGCAATGAGCAGTTCTTC
TRBD2 | 18 | TRBJ2-5 | TRBV7-2 | - | CASSLAHLAGAVQETQYF | TGTGCCAGCAGCTTAGCTCATCTAGCGGGGGCCGTCCAAGAGACCCAGTACTTC
- | 12 | TRBJ2-7 | TRBV19 | - | CASSTQAREQYF | TGTGCCAGTAGTACGCAGGCGCGCGAGCAGTACTTC
TRBD1 | 20 | TRBJ2-2 | TRBV4-3 | - | CASSQEFGYKQDRGAGELFF | TGCGCCAGCAGCCAAGAGTTCGGGTACAAGCAGGACAGGGGAGCCGGGGAGCTGTTTTTT
- | 15 | TRBJ1-3 | TRBV5-6 | - | CASSLVGGSGNTIYF | TGTGCCAGCAGCTTGGTGGGAGGCTCTGGAAACACCATATATTTT
- | 15 | TRBJ1-5 | TRBV10-3 | - | CAISESGAGNQPQHF | TGTGCCATCAGTGAAAGCGGGGCGGGCAATCAGCCCCAGCATTTT
- | 14 | TRBJ1-4 | TRBV30 | - | CAWDVGTPNEKLFF | TGTGCCTGGGACGTAGGGACACCGAACGAAAAACTGTTTTTT
TRBD1 | 15 | TRBJ1-1 | TRBV19 | - | CASSIRRGQGTEAFF | TGTGCCAGTAGTATTCGGAGGGGGCAGGGCACTGAAGCTTTCTTT
- | 14 | TRBJ1-5 | TRBV10-3 | - | CAILLNVVCRPQHF | TGTGCCATCTTACTGAATGTGGTTTGTAGGCCCCAGCATTTT
- | 17 | TRBJ2-5 | TRBV4-1 | - | CASSQAILAGTQETQYF | TGCGCCAGCAGCCAAGCTATCCTTGCGGGTACCCAAGAGACCCAGTACTTC
- | 13 | TRBJ2-5 | TRBV18 | - | CASSPPSQETQYF | TGTGCCAGCTCACCACCCAGCCAAGAGACCCAGTACTTC
- | 14 | TRBJ1-4 | TRBV27 | - | CASSLGQVNEKLFF | TGTGCCAGCAGTTTGGGGCAGGTTAATGAAAAACTGTTTTTT
- | 16 | TRBJ2-2 | TRBV6-1 | - | CASSDWTLPSSGELFF | TGTGCCAGCAGTGACTGGACACTTCCTTCCAGCGGGGAGCTGTTTTTT
- | 18 | TRBJ2-5 | TRBV5-1 | - | CASSLVRWDTGAQETQYF | TGCGCCAGCAGCTTGGTTCGGTGGGACACAGGAGCACAAGAGACCCAGTACTTC
- | 17 | TRBJ1-3 | TRBV28 | - | CASSFSGGGYSGNTIYF | TGTGCCAGCAGTTTCTCAGGAGGGGGGTACTCTGGAAACACCATATATTTT
- | 13 | TRBJ2-1 | TRBV15 | - | CATSRDLVNEQFF | TGTGCCACCAGCAGAGATTTGGTGAATGAGCAGTTCTTC
- | 13 | TRBJ1-1 | TRBV10-3 | - | CAISGLDNTEAFF | TGTGCCATCAGTGGTCTTGACAACACTGAAGCTTTCTTT
- | 17 | TRBJ1-5 | TRBV28 | - | CASRTGGAGYSNQPQHF | TGTGCCAGCAGGACGGGGGGGGCCGGTTATAGCAATCAGCCCCAGCATTTT
TRBD2 | 17 | TRBJ2-2 | TRBV10-3 | - | CAISESAGTSRTGELFF | TGTGCCATCAGTGAGTCTGCCGGGACTAGTCGAACCGGGGAGCTGTTTTTT
- | 14 | TRBJ2-5 | TRBV4-3 | - | CASSQDVGLETQYF | TGCGCCAGCAGCCAAGATGTAGGGTTGGAGACCCAGTACTTC
- | 13 | TRBJ2-5 | TRBV2 | few | CASKADSRETQYF | TGTGCCAGCAAAGCGGATTCCAGGGAGACCCAGTACTTC
- | 16 | TRBJ2-3 | TRBV4-3 | - | CASSPSLGRGTDTQYF | TGCGCCAGCAGCCCAAGTCTGGGGAGGGGGACAGATACGCAGTATTTT
TRBD2 | 15 | TRBJ2-1 | TRBV9 | - | CASSVASGGTDEQFF | TGTGCCAGCAGCGTAGCTAGCGGGGGGACGGATGAGCAGTTCTTC
TRBD2 | 15 | TRBJ2-2 | TRBV5-1 | - | CASSPGGGNTGELFF | TGCGCCAGCAGCCCGGGAGGGGGGAACACCGGGGAGCTGTTTTTT
- | 15 | TRBJ1-6 | TRBV7-5 | - | CARTRVESYNSPLHF | TGTGCCAGAACCCGAGTGGAGTCGTATAATTCACCCCTCCACTTT
- | 13 | TRBJ1-1 | TRBV11-3 | - | CASSLQINTEAFF | TGTGCCAGCAGCTTACAAATAAACACTGAAGCTTTCTTT
- | 15 | TRBJ1-1 | TRBV10-3 | - | CATRAPTGGDTEAFF | TGTGCCACCCGGGCGCCGACAGGAGGGGACACTGAAGCTTTCTTT
TRBD2 | 16 | TRBJ2-7 | TRBV7-2 | few | CASSLEVAGGGYEQYF | TGTGCCAGCAGCTTAGAGGTAGCGGGGGGCGGCTACGAGCAGTACTTC
TRBD1 | 15 | TRBJ1-4 | TRBV4-3 | - | CASSQGQGANEKLFF | TGCGCCAGCAGCCAAGGACAGGGGGCGAATGAAAAACTGTTTTTT
- | 15 | TRBJ1-5 | TRBV19 | - | CASAPIGNSNQPQHF | TGTGCCAGTGCCCCGATTGGAAATAGCAATCAGCCCCAGCATTTT